This T cell receptor beta chain originates from a study of T cells in Graves' hyperthyroidism and ophthalmopathy. Overall study context: Sampling of peripheral blood happened at initial diagnosis, prior to any treatment.

Template material for amplifying TCR beta CDR3 regions consisted of RNA transcripts. First-round RT-PCR with HTBI primers amplified the TCR CDR3 region. TCRdb itself ran the multiplex PCR reads through MiXCR, one entry per CDR3 protein. The sample consists of about 340,000 distinct CDR3 sequences, 18% of them appearing once. The hyperthyroidism patients had all been newly diagnosed, and their disease duration was under 2 months. Their ages ranged from 18 to 65 years. Study-wide results and limits: Most thyroid-expanded clonotypes above 0.001 were also found in blood.

CDR3 length equals 13 residues. Between the trimmed V and J ends, which lost 0 bases and 7 bases, there was a span of 9 bases. In germline, CDR1 is DFQATT, CDR2 SNEGSKA (reference sequence). With respect to this clonotype: The target antigen is unknown.

The genes are TRBV20-1 and TRBJ2-2; the D gene is possibly TRBD2 (5 bases). The sample taken for sequencing was blood. The source of this sequence is a woman in her fifties or sixties with Graves' hyperthyroidism. The CDR3, as DNA: TGCAGTGCTAGAGATCCGGGAAACGGGGAGCTGTTTTTT. This translates into CSARDPGNGELFF.